The sequence of this TCR beta chain was determined in a study of blood T cell repertoires in COVID-19. Study-wide background: Acute and convalescent COVID-19 samples came from the United States, Italy and Spain. T cells, B-cell-depleted T cells, or PBMCs supplied cDNA or gDNA.

Original processing methods: Amplification with reference gene primers provided the estimates of nucleated cell counts. Libraries were prepared by immunoSEQ multiplex PCR; TCRdb keeps only in-frame clonotypes and omits some of them. The V and J calls and the clone size are those of that table, but D and trimming were determined from the DNA. The table has some 390,000 clones, over 75% seen once. With V trimmed by 6 bases and J by 3 bases, 5 bases remained unmatched. Looked up from germline, CDR1 is MNHEY and CDR2 is SMNVEV (reference sequence). This CDR3 is 14 amino acids long. The rearrangement links TRBV27 to TRBJ1-5; 7 bases are shared with TRBD1. The clonotype originates from a man in his thirties or forties who had recovered from COVID-19. Material: PBMCs or T cells enriched from blood (not recorded which). The CDR3 loop is CASRITGANQPQHF. DNA of the CDR3: TGTGCCAGCAGAATAACAGGGGCCAATCAGCCCCAGCATTTT.